The 13 T cell receptor beta chains given below trace back to one sample, sequenced in a study of blood T cell repertoires in COVID-19. Sequenced by immunoSEQ multiplex PCR; TCRdb stores in-frame clones only, minus some. This table has nearly 200,000 clones, approximately 84% appearing once. The sequenced sample was peripheral blood. The source of these receptors is a human donor with acute or convalescent COVID-19. The donor label of this sample is uncertain.

This chain uses TRBV4-1 with TRBJ2-7, with 8 bases that match TRBD1. In germline, CDR1 is MGHRA, CDR2 YSYEKL. The CDR3 spans 16 residues. V was pared by 0 bases and J by 3 bases, with 7 bases of the junction left unmatched. The DNA of the CDR3 is TGCGCCAGCAGCCAAGATAAGACGGACAGGGTCTACGAGCAGTACTTC. The encoded protein is CASSQDKTDRVYEQYF.

In nucleotides, the CDR3 is TGCGCCAGCACCCTCATAGGGGGCGGAGGTGAAAAACTGTTTTTT. As protein: CASTLIGGGGEKLFF. The chain links TRBV5-1 to TRBJ1-4; TRBD1 agrees at 7 bases. Per the germline V gene, CDR1 is SGHRS and CDR2 is YFSETQ. The trim removed 6 bases at V and 7 bases at J, leaving 12 bases unmatched. CDR3 size: 15 residues.

The chain carries TRBV4-3 and TRBJ2-2, with 7 bases aligning to TRBD1. V gave up 4 bases and J gave up 7 bases; unmatched junction bases: 15. The length of the CDR3 is 17 residues. Germline V gives CDR1 LGHNA, CDR2 YSLEER. The CDR3 DNA is TGCGCCAGCAGCCTCCTACTATCGCGACAGGGTTTCGGGGAGCTGTTTTTT. Translated, it gives CASSLLLSRQGFGELFF.

The genes are TRBV5-1 and TRBJ1-6, with D perhaps TRBD1 (6 bases). V lost 4 bases and J lost 8, with 13 bases in between. The CDR3 has 14 residues. The germline gives CDR1 SGHRS, CDR2 YFSETQ. CDR3 protein: CASSLQGEDSPLHF. Here the CDR3 DNA reads TGCGCCAGCAGCCTACAGGGTGAGGATTCACCCCTCCACTTT.

The chain joins TRBV11-1 to TRBJ1-2; 9 bases match TRBD1. Per germline, CDR1 SGHAT and CDR2 FQDESV (reference sequence). The CDR3 runs 15 residues. V trimming: 3 bases; J trimming: 4 bases; junction bases outside the gene matches: 6. The CDR3 nucleotides read TGTGCCAGCAGCTTTTCTTCGGGACAGGGCTATGGCTACACCTTC. Its translation: CASSFSSGQGYGYTF.

Notes on this clone: The sample contains more than one DNA sequence encoding this CDR3. The genes are TRBV5-1 and TRBJ1-5, with D possibly TRBD1 on 5 matching bases. The germline V gene has CDR1 SGHRS and CDR2 YFSETQ. CDR3 length equals 14 residues. Between the trimmed V and J ends, which lost 0 bases and 1 base, there was a span of 5 bases. CDR3 in amino acids: CASSLAGSNQPQHF. CDR3 in DNA: TGCGCCAGCAGCTTGGCAGGGAGCAATCAGCCCCAGCATTTT.

This clone has just one count. The chain is built from TRBV27 and TRBJ1-5; D gene unclear. V was pared by 3 bases and J by 5 bases, with 20 bases between. This CDR3 comprises 17 residues. Germline V gene sequence: CDR1 MNHEY, CDR2 SMNVEV (reference sequence). The CDR3, as DNA: TGTGCCAGCAGTTTTGAAACCCCCCCGGGAGGTCATCAGCCCCAGCATTTT. This sequence encodes CASSFETPPGGHQPQHF.

The chain employs TRBV27 and TRBJ2-7, with 10 bases identical to TRBD2. Per the germline V gene, CDR1 is MNHEY and CDR2 is SMNVEV (reference sequence). The CDR3 runs to 16 residues. V lost 2 bases and J lost 3; bases outside the gene matches: 7. CDR3: CASSLNSLAGDYEQYF. DNA for the CDR3: TGTGCCAGCAGTTTAAATTCCCTAGCGGGAGACTACGAGCAGTACTTC.

This chain uses TRBV6-5 with TRBJ1-2, with D possibly matching TRBD1 (6 bases). Trimming stripped 7 bases from V and 7 bases from J, with 22 bases between. Looked up from germline, CDR1 is MNHEY and CDR2 is SVGAGI. This CDR3 region has 15 residues. CDR3 bases: TGTGCCAGCATTCCTTTCGGAAGGGGGGGCTCTGGCTACACCTTC. It yields the protein CASIPFGRGGSGYTF.

J is TRBJ2-7 and V is TRBV30, with 9 bases lining up with TRBD2. Germline V CDR1 and CDR2: GTSNPN, SVGIG (reference sequence). The CDR3 runs to 13 residues. With V trimmed by 4 bases and J by 2 bases, 3 bases remained unmatched. The CDR3 here is CAWKIAGAYEQYF. DNA of the CDR3: TGTGCCTGGAAGATAGCGGGAGCCTACGAGCAGTACTTC.

The chain employs TRBV28 and TRBJ1-2, with TRBD1 identical over 7 bases. This CDR3 has 15 amino acids. Germline CDR1 MDHEN, CDR2 SYDVKM. Trimming at V came to 6 bases and at J to 3 bases, leaving 10 bases not matched to a gene. The CDR3 is CASREDRARDYGYTF. DNA for the CDR3: TGTGCCAGCAGAGAAGACAGGGCCCGGGACTATGGCTACACCTTC.

This clone was detected only once. The chain employs TRBV19 and TRBJ2-5, with 10 bases fitting TRBD1. Germline V gene sequence: CDR1 LNHDA, CDR2 SQIVND (reference sequence). The CDR3 is 14 amino acids. V lost 5 bases and J lost 4; bases outside the gene matches: 4. CDR3 sequence reads: CASSSGQGLETQYF. The CDR3, as DNA: TGTGCCAGTAGTTCGGGACAGGGGCTAGAGACCCAGTACTTC. The full variable domain, with the rest looked up from reference TRBV19 and TRBJ2-5, is DGGITQSPKYLFRKEGQNVTLSCEQNLNHDAMYWYRQDPGQGLRLIYYSQIVNDFQKGDIAEGYSVSREKKESFPLTVTSAQKNPTAFYLCASSSGQGLETQYFGPGTRLLVL.

This rearrangement joins TRBV18 to TRBJ1-1; D perhaps matches TRBD1 (6 bases). V shed 6 bases and J shed 1 base, with 12 bases lying between them. This CDR3 has 14 residues. Germline V CDR1 and CDR2: KGHSH, LQKENI. The CDR3 coding sequence is TGTGCCAGCTCCCTCCAGGGGTGGAACACTGAAGCTTTCTTT. It specifies CASSLQGWNTEAFF.